These T cell receptor beta chains were read from a single sample in a study of CD8 T cells in Susac syndrome. TCRdb itself ran the immunoSEQ multiplex PCR reads through MiXCR, one entry per CDR3 protein. The repertoire holds about 120,000 distinct CDR3 sequences, with around 90% as singletons. The sample consisted of CD4+ T cells from PBMCs. The source of these receptors is a human donor in good health. Both conserved end residues are part of each CDR3. Fields, in order: clone size, V gene, D gene, J gene, CDR3 protein, CDR3 DNA. A D gene is named only where the DNA matches it firmly. Where a row states a size, it is once, few, many or the class of an expanded clone; other rows omit it.

>.|TRBV7-3|TRBD1|TRBJ1-2
CASSLGPSGQGIGYTF
TGTGCCAGCAGCTTAGGCCCCTCGGGACAGGGCATCGGCTACACCTTC
>.|TRBV28|.|TRBJ2-7
CASSSRHTYEQYF
TGTGCCAGCAGTTCCCGACACACCTACGAGCAGTACTTC
>once|TRBV6-5|.|TRBJ2-7
CASSYGSGYEQYF
TGTGCCAGCAGTTACGGGTCAGGGTACGAGCAGTACTTC
>.|TRBV12-3/TRBV12-4|.|TRBJ2-1
CASRGSGRLRSEQFF
TGTGCCAGCAGAGGCTCGGGACGGCTCCGGAGTGAGCAGTTCTTC
>.|TRBV4-3|.|TRBJ1-1
CASSQEDMMSTEAFF
TGCGCCAGCAGCCAAGAAGACATGATGAGCACTGAAGCTTTCTTT
>.|TRBV3-1|.|TRBJ2-2
CASSVPDSNTGELFF
TGTGCCAGCTCGGTACCTGACAGTAACACCGGGGAGCTGTTTTTT
>.|TRBV5-1|TRBD2|TRBJ2-3
CASSRGVGGSTDTQYF
TGCGCCAGCAGCCGGGGGGTTGGCGGTTCCACAGATACGCAGTATTTT
>.|TRBV9|.|TRBJ2-1
CASSVGPISYNEQFF
TGTGCCAGCAGCGTAGGTCCGATCTCCTACAATGAGCAGTTCTTC
>.|TRBV6-2/TRBV6-3|.|TRBJ1-1
CASSYSFGRRNTEAFF
TGTGCCAGCAGTTACTCGTTCGGACGGCGGAACACTGAAGCTTTCTTT
>.|TRBV5-6|TRBD1|TRBJ1-2
CASSSTSGQGFSYGYTF
TGTGCCAGCAGCTCGACTTCGGGACAGGGTTTCAGCTATGGCTACACCTTC
>.|TRBV7-8|TRBD2|TRBJ2-7
CASSLGTSGNYEQYF
TGTGCCAGCAGCTTAGGGACTAGCGGGAACTACGAGCAGTACTTC
>.|TRBV4-1|.|TRBJ1-5
CASSLEGRSSNQPQHF
TGCGCCAGCAGCCTGGAGGGGCGTTCGAGCAATCAGCCCCAGCATTTT
>once|TRBV18|.|TRBJ1-5
CASSRKGGESQPQHF
TGTGCCAGCTCCCGGAAAGGGGGTGAGAGTCAGCCCCAGCATTTT
>.|TRBV6-2/TRBV6-3|.|TRBJ1-5
CASSYSIPGISNQPQHF
TGTGCCAGCAGTTACTCGATACCTGGCATTAGCAATCAGCCCCAGCATTTT
>.|TRBV20-1|.|TRBJ2-5
CSARPWGETQYF
TGCAGTGCTCGACCTTGGGGGGAGACCCAGTACTTC
>.|TRBV30|TRBD2|TRBJ2-2
CAWSVPSGRNTGELFF
TGTGCCTGGAGTGTGCCTAGCGGGAGGAACACCGGGGAGCTGTTTTTT
>.|TRBV7-9|TRBD1|TRBJ2-7
CASSSLDRGGKGEQYF
TGTGCCAGCAGCTCACTCGACAGGGGGGGAAAGGGGGAGCAGTACTTC
>.|TRBV20-1|.|TRBJ2-3
CSARKQGPDTQYF
TGCAGTGCTAGAAAGCAGGGCCCAGATACGCAGTATTTT
>.|TRBV4-3|TRBD1|TRBJ1-6
CASRGQGNNSPLHF
TGCGCCAGTCGCGGACAGGGGAATAATTCACCCCTCCACTTT
>few|TRBV7-9|.|TRBJ2-7
CASSSAPYEQYF
TGTGCCAGCAGCTCAGCCCCCTACGAGCAGTACTTC
>.|TRBV5-1|.|TRBJ2-7
CASSLDGGQTLYEQYF
TGCGCCAGCAGCTTGGACGGGGGGCAAACGCTTTACGAGCAGTACTTC
>.|TRBV5-1|TRBD1|TRBJ2-7
CASSLRTGTSEQYF
TGCGCCAGCAGCTTGAGGACAGGGACATCCGAGCAGTACTTC
>.|TRBV20-1|.|TRBJ2-3
CSASTIGQNTDTQYF
TGCAGTGCTAGCACAATAGGGCAGAACACAGATACGCAGTATTTT
>.|TRBV3-1|.|TRBJ1-5
CASSSWTDSNQPQHF
TGTGCCAGCAGCTCGTGGACGGATAGCAATCAGCCCCAGCATTTT
>.|TRBV5-1|.|TRBJ2-5
CASSLVGTPQETQYF
TGCGCCAGCAGCTTGGTTGGGACACCACAAGAGACCCAGTACTTC
>once|TRBV3-1|.|TRBJ1-5
CASSPRGSNQPQHF
TGTGCCAGCAGCCCCCGAGGGAGCAATCAGCCCCAGCATTTT
>.|TRBV3-1|.|TRBJ1-5
CASSQGLGGIHQPQHF
TGTGCCAGCAGCCAAGGTTTGGGGGGAATACATCAGCCCCAGCATTTT
>.|TRBV29-1|.|TRBJ1-1
CSVVRDGMNTEAFF
TGCAGCGTCGTCCGGGACGGCATGAACACTGAAGCTTTCTTT
>.|TRBV20-1|.|TRBJ1-1
CSAPKGGSRVRTEAFF
TGCAGTGCCCCAAAAGGGGGATCCCGGGTGAGGACTGAAGCTTTCTTT
>.|TRBV21-1|.|TRBJ1-6
CASRRSANVLNSPLHF
TGTGCCAGCAGAAGGTCGGCGAACGTCCTTAATTCACCCCTCCACTTT
>few|TRBV7-2|TRBD1|TRBJ2-7
CASSLRQGYEQYF
TGTGCCAGCAGCCTAAGACAGGGGTACGAGCAGTACTTC
>.|TRBV9|.|TRBJ2-2
CASTGRLSGGELFF
TGTGCCAGCACAGGGCGGCTGAGCGGGGGGGAGCTGTTTTTT
>.|TRBV5-6|TRBD2|TRBJ2-7
CASSLGGLATYEQYF
TGTGCCAGCAGCTTGGGGGGACTAGCGACCTACGAGCAGTACTTC
>.|TRBV25-1|TRBD2|TRBJ2-1
CASTPRTSGSGPQFF
TGTGCCAGCACTCCCCGGACTAGCGGGAGTGGGCCGCAGTTCTTC
>.|TRBV30|.|TRBJ1-1
CAWSPAGRLLGMNTEAFF
TGTGCCTGGAGTCCGGCAGGGAGACTATTAGGGATGAACACTGAAGCTTTCTTT
>once|TRBV5-1|TRBD2|TRBJ2-3
CASSRGPGGPGDTQYF
TGCGCCAGCAGCCGCGGACCGGGAGGGCCGGGGGATACGCAGTATTTT
>.|TRBV6-2/TRBV6-3|.|TRBJ2-6
CAILSGSGANVLTF
TGTGCCATCCTGAGTGGCTCTGGGGCCAACGTCCTGACTTTC
>.|TRBV7-3|.|TRBJ1-1
CASSLTHVTEAFF
TGTGCCAGCAGCTTGACTCACGTCACTGAAGCTTTCTTT
>.|TRBV2|.|TRBJ1-5
CASRREGPVGGQPQHF
TGTGCCAGCAGAAGGGAGGGTCCAGTTGGCGGTCAGCCCCAGCATTTT
>.|TRBV20-1|TRBD2|TRBJ2-3
CSASLLAGGLTDTQYF
TGCAGTGCTAGCCTCCTAGCGGGAGGGCTCACAGATACGCAGTATTTT
>.|TRBV5-1|.|TRBJ1-3
CASSLGQASGNTIYF
TGCGCCAGCAGCTTGGGACAGGCCTCTGGAAACACCATATATTTT
>once|TRBV2|.|TRBJ2-3
CASRSDSGGPDTQYF
TGTGCCAGCAGATCGGATTCGGGGGGCCCAGATACGCAGTATTTT